This T cell receptor (beta chain) was identified during a study of T-cell memory formation after mild COVID-19. Study-wide results and limits: Among contracting clones, CD4+ were mainly CM/EM and CD8+ enriched in EMRA.

Looked up from germline, CDR1 is DFQATT and CDR2 is SNEGSKA (reference sequence). The CDR3 totals 14 residues. The junction had 7 bases not matched to a gene; V was cut back by 5 bases and J by 8 bases. A single record per CDR3 protein comes from TCRdb applying MiXCR to the 5' RACE reads. Among roughly 410,000 distinct CDR3 sequences listed, roughly 24% were seen once. This clonotype has a count of ten or more. No antigen is known for it. The clonotype originates from an adult woman who had mild COVID-19 (a few samples of this study predate the infection). Cell type and time point are not known. Source material: PBMCs or a T cell subset sorted from them (not recorded which). V is TRBV20-1 and J is TRBJ2-5, with 14 bases lining up with TRBD2. The CDR3 loop is CSARGLAGGATQYF. CDR3 nucleotide sequence: TGCAGTGCTCGAGGACTAGCGGGGGGCGCAACCCAGTACTTC.